Reported below is one T cell receptor (beta chain). Authors' data handling: Nucleated cell number was recorded as an estimate derived from reference gene primer amplification. The repertoire was sequenced with immunoSEQ multiplex PCR; TCRdb's copy has only in-frame clones and lacks some. V, J and clone size reflect that table, while D and trimming were determined from the DNA. The sample carries around 260,000 clones, under 90% recorded once. The data were obtained in a study of blood T cell repertoires in COVID-19. Study context: COVID-19 samples collected from the United States, Italy and Spain covered acute and convalescent phases. T cells, B-cell-depleted T cells, or PBMCs supplied cDNA or gDNA.

Germline V gene sequence: CDR1 LGHDT, CDR2 YNNKEL (reference sequence). CDR3 length: 14 amino acids. With 7 bases removed from V and 16 bases from J, the gap between germline ends came to 26 bases. This chain links TRBV3-1 (or the pseudogene TRBV3-2) with TRBJ2-1; possible D gene TRBD2, 7 bases. Sequencing input: peripheral blood. The sequence came from a woman between 45 and 60 years old who had recovered from COVID-19. The CDR3 spells CASNSGGGLDLTFF. For the CDR3, the DNA is TGTGCCAGCAACTCTGGCGGGGGCCTTGATCTTACTTTCTTC.